A single sample is the source of the 22 T cell receptor beta chains below, sequenced in a study of neoadjuvant anti-PD-1 for oral cavity cancer. Time point specified: after neoadjuvant nivolumab, at surgical resection. The method was immunoSEQ multiplex PCR; TCRdb's version includes in-frame clones alone and lacks a portion of them. The table includes about 68,000 clones, approximately 81% detected once. The sequencing here drew on PBMCs, taken after nivolumab (anti-PD-1) treatment. Source of these receptors: a person aged 35-79 years with oral cavity squamous cell carcinoma.

This clone ranks as medium-sized (0.01 to 0.1%). The chain joins TRBV5-6 to TRBJ2-7; 10 nucleotides agree with TRBD2. Trimming took 3 bases from V and 1 from J; bases not matched to a gene: 4. Germline lookup yields CDR1 SGHDT and CDR2 YYEEEE. The CDR3 covers 15 residues. CDR3: CASSSLLAGSYEQYF. For the CDR3, the DNA is TGTGCCAGCAGCTCACTACTAGCGGGATCCTACGAGCAGTACTTC.

This chain joins TRBV30 and TRBJ1-5; D ambiguous. The V and J ends lost 0 bases and 2 bases respectively, with 5 bases between them. CDR1 is GTSNPN, CDR2 SVGIG, per germline (reference sequence). The CDR3 runs to 13 residues. The CDR3 DNA reads TGTGCCTGGAGTGTGGCAGGCAATCAGCCCCAGCATTTT. It specifies CAWSVAGNQPQHF.

In its sample, this clone was seen once. The J gene is TRBJ2-3, the V gene TRBV14; 11 bases fit TRBD2. CDR1 is SGHDN and CDR2 is FVKESK in the germline V gene. This CDR3 has 24 residues. V trimming: 8 bases; J trimming: 2 bases; junction bases outside the gene matches: 33. CDR3 DNA sequence: TGTGCCAGCGGCCCACAACCTGGGCAGGGGGACGGGACTAGCGGAGCCCCCTCCACAGATACGCAGTATTTT. Translating gives CASGPQPGQGDGTSGAPSTDTQYF. Full variable domain (outside the CDR3, taken from reference TRBV14 and TRBJ2-3): EAGVTQFPSHSVIEKGQTVTLRCDPISGHDNLYWYRRVMGKEIKFLLHFVKESKQDESGMPNNRFLAERTGGTYSTLKVQPAELEDSGVYFCASGPQPGQGDGTSGAPSTDTQYFGPGTRLTVL.

The rearrangement joins TRBV5-1 to TRBJ2-1; D is possibly TRBD1 (5 bases). Germline assignment: CDR1 SGHRS and CDR2 YFSETQ. The CDR3 consists of 16 residues. V lost 4 bases and J lost 2, with 16 bases in between. Here the CDR3 reads CASSEGGRTTYNEQFF. The CDR3 DNA reads as TGCGCCAGCAGCGAAGGTGGACGGACAACCTACAATGAGCAGTTCTTC. The variable domain in full, completed from reference TRBV5-1 and TRBJ2-1, reads KAGVTQTPRYLIKTRGQQVTLSCSPISGHRSVSWYQQTPGQGLQFLFEYFSETQRNKGNFPGRFSGRQFSNSRSEMNVSTLELGDSALYLCASSEGGRTTYNEQFFGPGTRLTVL.

A few counts support this clone. V is TRBV7-2 and J is TRBJ2-1; 9 positions agree with TRBD1. The CDR3 consists of 15 residues. After removal of 5 bases from V and 6 bases from J, the junction contained 8 bases not matched to a gene. Germline V gene lookup returns CDR1 SGHTA and CDR2 FQGNSA. CDR3 residues: CASSQDRGVFNEQFF. The CDR3 coding sequence is TGTGCCAGCAGCCAAGACAGGGGGGTATTCAATGAGCAGTTCTTC.

The genes are TRBV4-2 and TRBJ1-1; D is possibly TRBD1 (6 bases). Germline assignment: CDR1 LGHNA and CDR2 YNFKEQ. Trimming pared 0 bases from V and 1 base from J, leaving 9 bases between. The CDR3 covers 15 residues. CDR3 bases: TGTGCCAGCAGCCAAGATAAGGACAGGAACACTGAAGCTTTCTTT. It encodes CASSQDKDRNTEAFF.

The genes are TRBV25-1 and TRBJ2-6; D remains unclear. From germline, CDR1 is MGHDK and CDR2 SYGVNS. Between the trimmed V and J ends, which lost 7 bases and 1 base, there was a span of 14 bases. There are 16 residues in the CDR3. The CDR3 bases are TGTGCCAGCACCGGCTTACGAGGTTCTGGGGCCAACGTCCTGACTTTC. Its translation is CASTGLRGSGANVLTF.

V and J are TRBV10-1 and TRBJ2-1; possible D gene TRBD1, 6 bases. The CDR3 is made up of 15 amino acids. Per germline, CDR1 WNHNN and CDR2 SYGVQD (reference sequence). V was cut by 1 base and J by 10 bases, with 17 bases left in between. The CDR3 DNA reads TGCGCCAGCAGTGAGTTATCGACAGGTGTACGGGAGCAGTTCTTC. Encoded protein: CASSELSTGVREQFF.

V and J are TRBV12-2 and TRBJ2-7; the table's TRBD2 call for D was not verified on the DNA. TRBV12-2 is labeled a pseudogene. This CDR3 contains 12 residues. The CDR3 sequence is CARRILLYEQYF. CDR3 sequence (DNA): TGTGCAAGGCGGATCCTCCTCTACGAGCAGTACTTC.

V gene TRBV19 combines with J gene TRBJ2-1; 11 bases fit TRBD2. The trim removed 5 bases at V and 7 bases at J, leaving 7 bases unmatched. In germline, CDR1 is LNHDA, CDR2 SQIVND (reference sequence). The CDR3 runs to 15 residues. In nucleotides, the CDR3 is TGTGCCAGTAGTTCCACTAGCGGGAGTATGAATGAGCAGTTCTTC. This gives the protein CASSSTSGSMNEQFF.

In this sample, this clone turned up once. V usage is TRBV29-1 and J usage is TRBJ2-2, with a tentative D call TRBD1 (5 bases). V was trimmed by 3 bases and J by 2 bases, leaving 7 bases between them. Germline V gene sequence: CDR1 SQVTM, CDR2 ANQGSEA. The CDR3 totals 13 residues. The CDR3 loop reads CSVDRENTGELFF. CDR3 bases: TGCAGCGTTGACAGGGAAAACACCGGGGAGCTGTTTTTT.

The chain recombines TRBV6-6 with TRBJ2-3; the match to TRBD2 covers 11 bases. In germline, CDR1 is MNHNY, CDR2 SVGAGI (reference sequence). The length of the CDR3 is 14 residues. J lost 5 bases, V lost 10 bases, and 8 bases had no gene match. CDR3 amino acids: CATSVAGGKDTQYF. CDR3 DNA sequence: TGTGCCACCTCAGTAGCGGGAGGGAAAGATACGCAGTATTTT.

This clone is a singleton in its sample. The V and J genes are TRBV30 and TRBJ2-2; D ambiguous. The V gene lost 2 bases and the J gene lost 0 bases, with 16 bases spanning the gap. The CDR3 loop spans 17 amino acids. The germline gives CDR1 GTSNPN, CDR2 SVGIG (reference sequence). The CDR3 sequence is CAWSPRPPEANTGELFF. In DNA, the CDR3 is TGTGCCTGGAGTCCCCGACCCCCAGAAGCGAACACCGGGGAGCTGTTTTTT.

The V call is TRBV28, the J call TRBJ1-2; the D is unclear. CDR3 length: 12 residues. V was shortened by 6 bases and J by 8 bases, with 13 bases between the two germline ends. The germline V gene has CDR1 MDHEN and CDR2 SYDVKM. Here the CDR3 reads CASSLARGGYTF. The CDR3 DNA reads as TGTGCCAGCAGCTTGGCCCGTGGCGGCTACACCTTC.

The J gene is TRBJ1-2, the V gene TRBV5-6, with D perhaps matching TRBD1 (5 bases). V shed 2 bases and J shed 0 bases, with 11 bases lying between them. Germline V gives CDR1 SGHDT, CDR2 YYEEEE. CDR3 length equals 15 residues. Here the CDR3 reads CASSFDWGTNYGYTF. CDR3 bases: TGTGCCAGCAGCTTTGATTGGGGCACTAACTATGGCTACACCTTC.

The rearrangement links TRBV5-1 to TRBJ2-5; either TRBD1 or TRBD2 may fit D (6 bases each). Trimming took off 3 bases at V and 5 bases at J, with 11 bases between the two ends. The CDR3 totals 13 residues. Germline CDR1 and CDR2: SGHRS and YFSETQ. CDR3 nucleotide sequence: TGCGCCAGCAGCTCCCGGGGGCGGGAGACCCAGTACTTC. Translation: CASSSRGRETQYF.

The genes are TRBV9 and TRBJ1-1, with D perhaps matching TRBD1 (6 bases). Deletions cut 0 bases from V and 8 bases from J, with 17 bases between. CDR1 is SGDLS and CDR2 is YYNGEE in the germline V gene. The CDR3 sequence is 15 residues long. The CDR3 DNA reads as TGTGCCAGCAGCGTAGGAACGACAGGTCAGGCGGAAGCTTTCTTT. Translated, it gives CASSVGTTGQAEAFF. The full variable domain, with the rest looked up from reference TRBV9 and TRBJ1-1, is DSGVTQTPKHLITATGQRVTLRCSPRSGDLSVYWYQQSLDQGLQFLIQYYNGEERAKGNILERFSAQQFPDLHSELNLSSLELGDSALYFCASSVGTTGQAEAFFGQGTRLTVV.

The chain combines TRBV9 with TRBJ2-7, with TRBD1 identical over 9 bases. Per germline, CDR1 SGDLS and CDR2 YYNGEE. V gave up 4 bases and J gave up 6 bases; unmatched junction bases: 11. The CDR3 consists of 15 residues. The DNA of the CDR3 is TGTGCCAGCAGCTCCTCTCGGGGACAGGGTTCCGAGCAGTACTTC. Its translation is CASSSSRGQGSEQYF. Together with reference TRBV9 and TRBJ2-7, the CDR3 gives the full variable domain: DSGVTQTPKHLITATGQRVTLRCSPRSGDLSVYWYQQSLDQGLQFLIQYYNGEERAKGNILERFSAQQFPDLHSELNLSSLELGDSALYFCASSSSRGQGSEQYFGPGTRLTVT.

The chain is built from TRBV10-1 and TRBJ2-1; 16 bases fit TRBD2. CDR1 and CDR2 from the germline V gene are WNHNN and SYGVQD (reference sequence). The CDR3 totals 17 residues. Trimming removed 4 bases from V and 6 bases from J; junction bases left unmatched: 6. This CDR3 is CASSVGTSGRAGNEQFF. DNA of the CDR3: TGCGCCAGCAGTGTGGGGACTAGCGGGAGGGCCGGCAATGAGCAGTTCTTC.

The chain employs TRBV5-4 and TRBJ1-3, with 8 bases lining up with TRBD1. Germline lookup yields CDR1 SGHNT and CDR2 YYREEE (reference sequence). The V gene end was trimmed by 2 bases and the J gene end by 4 bases; junction bases not matched to a gene: 20. The CDR3 contains 20 residues. CDR3 DNA sequence: TGTGCCAGCAGCTTAGACAGAAGGCGCCCAGGGGGCGCGGAGGGAAACACCATATATTTT. Its protein product is CASSLDRRRPGGAEGNTIYF.

The V gene is TRBV6-1, the J gene TRBJ2-2; possibly TRBD1 for D (6 bases). The CDR3 spans 14 residues. Germline V gene sequence: CDR1 MNHNS, CDR2 SASEGT. Between the trimmed V and J ends, which lost 3 bases and 8 bases, there was a span of 13 bases. The CDR3, as DNA: TGTGCCAGCAGTGACCTACAGGGCGCTGGGGAGCTGTTTTTT. Its translation is CASSDLQGAGELFF.

The rearrangement joins TRBV9 to TRBJ1-3, with TRBD1 matching 12 bases. The V gene end was trimmed by 4 bases and the J gene end by 4 bases; junction bases not matched to a gene: 15. Germline assignment: CDR1 SGDLS and CDR2 YYNGEE. The CDR3 is 19 residues long. CDR3 nucleotides: TGTGCCAGCAGCATGGCACCGGGACAGGGGGCGTCGGTCGGAAACACCATATATTTT. This sequence encodes CASSMAPGQGASVGNTIYF.